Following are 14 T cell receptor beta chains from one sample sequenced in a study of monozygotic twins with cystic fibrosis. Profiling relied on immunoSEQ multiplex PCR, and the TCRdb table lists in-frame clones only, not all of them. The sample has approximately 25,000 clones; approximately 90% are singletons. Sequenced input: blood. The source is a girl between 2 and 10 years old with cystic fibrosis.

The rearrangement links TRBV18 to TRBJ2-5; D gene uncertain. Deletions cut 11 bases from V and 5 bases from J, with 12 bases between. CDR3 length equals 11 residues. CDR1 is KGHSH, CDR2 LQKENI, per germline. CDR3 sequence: CAALNGETQYF. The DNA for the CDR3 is TGTGCCGCCCTTAACGGGGAGACCCAGTACTTC.

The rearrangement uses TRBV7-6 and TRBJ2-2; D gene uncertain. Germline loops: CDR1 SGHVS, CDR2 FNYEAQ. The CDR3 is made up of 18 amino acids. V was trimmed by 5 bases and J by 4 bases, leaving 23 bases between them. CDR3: CASSPPDHRARSTGELFF. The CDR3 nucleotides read TGTGCCAGCAGCCCCCCGGACCACCGGGCGAGGAGCACCGGGGAGCTGTTTTTT. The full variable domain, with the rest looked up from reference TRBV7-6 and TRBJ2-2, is GAGVSQSPRYKVTKRGQDVALRCDPISGHVSLYWYRQALGQGPEFLTYFNYEAQQDKSGLPNDRFSAERPEGSISTLTIQRTEQRDSAMYRCASSPPDHRARSTGELFFGEGSRLTVL.

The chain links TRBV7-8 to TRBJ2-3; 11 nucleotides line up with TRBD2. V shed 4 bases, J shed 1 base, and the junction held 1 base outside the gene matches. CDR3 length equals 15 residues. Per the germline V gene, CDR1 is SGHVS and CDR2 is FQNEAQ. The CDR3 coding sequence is TGTGCCAGCAGCTATAGCGGGAGGGGCACAGATACGCAGTATTTT. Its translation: CASSYSGRGTDTQYF.

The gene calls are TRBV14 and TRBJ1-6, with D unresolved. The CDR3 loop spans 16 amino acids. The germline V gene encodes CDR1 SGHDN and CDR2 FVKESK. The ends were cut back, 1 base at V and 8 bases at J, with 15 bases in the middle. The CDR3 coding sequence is TGTGCCAGCAGCCAAGCCCCCGGGCCCTGGGATTCACCCCTCCACTTT. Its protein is CASSQAPGPWDSPLHF.

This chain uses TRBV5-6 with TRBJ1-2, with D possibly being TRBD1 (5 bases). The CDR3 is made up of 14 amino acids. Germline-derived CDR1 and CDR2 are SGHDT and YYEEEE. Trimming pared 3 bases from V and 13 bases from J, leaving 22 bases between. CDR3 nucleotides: TGTGCCAGCAGCTCCAGAAAAGGACCTTGGGGCCTCACCTTC. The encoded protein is CASSSRKGPWGLTF.

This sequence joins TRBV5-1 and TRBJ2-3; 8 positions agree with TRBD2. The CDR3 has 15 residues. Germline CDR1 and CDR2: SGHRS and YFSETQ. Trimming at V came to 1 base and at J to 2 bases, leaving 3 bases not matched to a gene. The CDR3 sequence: CASSLQTSDTDTQYF. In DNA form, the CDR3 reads TGCGCCAGCAGCTTGCAGACTAGCGACACAGATACGCAGTATTTT.

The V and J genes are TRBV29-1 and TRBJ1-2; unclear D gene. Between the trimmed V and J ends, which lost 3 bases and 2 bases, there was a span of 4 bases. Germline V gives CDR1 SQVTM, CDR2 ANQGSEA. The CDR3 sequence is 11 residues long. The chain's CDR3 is CSVEGNYGYTF. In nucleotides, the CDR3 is TGCAGCGTTGAGGGGAACTATGGCTACACCTTC.

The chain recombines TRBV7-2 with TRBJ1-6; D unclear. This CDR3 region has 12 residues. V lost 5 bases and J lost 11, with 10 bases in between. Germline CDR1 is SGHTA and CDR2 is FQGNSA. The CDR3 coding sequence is TGTGCCAGCAGCCTAAATAGTGCACCCCTCCACTTT. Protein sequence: CASSLNSAPLHF.

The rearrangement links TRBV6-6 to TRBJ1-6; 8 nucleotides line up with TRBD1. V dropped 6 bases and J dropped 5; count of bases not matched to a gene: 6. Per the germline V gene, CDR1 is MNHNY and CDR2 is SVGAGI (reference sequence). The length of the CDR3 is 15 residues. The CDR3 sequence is CASSRGQGHNSPLHF. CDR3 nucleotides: TGTGCCAGCAGCCGAGGACAGGGTCATAATTCACCCCTCCACTTT.

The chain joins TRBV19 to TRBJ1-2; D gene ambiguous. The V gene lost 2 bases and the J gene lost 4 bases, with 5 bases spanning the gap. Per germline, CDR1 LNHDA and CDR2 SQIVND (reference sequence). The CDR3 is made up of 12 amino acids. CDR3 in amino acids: CASSIRSYGYTF. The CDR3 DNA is TGTGCCAGTAGTATACGAAGCTATGGCTACACCTTC.

The CDR3 DNA follows: TGTGCCAGCAGCTTGCTAAACACCGGGGAGCTGTTTTTT. It specifies CASSLLNTGELFF. The V gene is TRBV11-2, the J gene TRBJ2-2; D unclear. The CDR3 sequence is 13 residues long. Germline-derived CDR1 and CDR2 are SGHAT and FQNNGV. V was shortened by 3 bases and J by 2 bases, with 4 bases between the two germline ends.

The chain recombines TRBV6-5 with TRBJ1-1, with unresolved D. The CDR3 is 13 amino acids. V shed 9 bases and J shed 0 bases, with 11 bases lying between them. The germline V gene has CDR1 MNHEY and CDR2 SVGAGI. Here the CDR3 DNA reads TGTGCCAGTAGAGACACCATGAACACTGAAGCTTTCTTT. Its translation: CASRDTMNTEAFF.

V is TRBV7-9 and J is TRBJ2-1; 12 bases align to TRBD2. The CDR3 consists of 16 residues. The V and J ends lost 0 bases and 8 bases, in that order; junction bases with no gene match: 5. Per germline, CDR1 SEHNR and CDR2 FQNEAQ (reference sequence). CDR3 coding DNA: TGTGCCAGCAGCTTAGCGAAGCTAGCGGGGGGGGATGAGCAGTTCTTC. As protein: CASSLAKLAGGDEQFF.

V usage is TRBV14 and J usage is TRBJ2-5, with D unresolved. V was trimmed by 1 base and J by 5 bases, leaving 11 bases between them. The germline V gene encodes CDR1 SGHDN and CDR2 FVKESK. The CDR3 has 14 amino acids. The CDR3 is CASSQGLVWETQYF. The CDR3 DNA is TGTGCCAGCAGCCAAGGGCTTGTGTGGGAGACCCAGTACTTC.